Here is one T cell receptor beta chain with its context. Data came from immunoSEQ multiplex PCR; TCRdb stores just in-frame clones and leaves some out. This table holds some 90,000 clones, 90% to 95% found once. From germline, CDR1 is SGHNT and CDR2 YENEEA. V was pared by 1 base and J by 6 bases, with 14 bases between. The CDR3 is 15 residues long. This sample was taken from a study of control samples from healthy donors and cancer patients. Sequenced material: blood. This clonotype was sampled from a woman aged 25 to 45 in good health. This chain joins TRBV11-3 and TRBJ2-3; D may be TRBD1 (6 bases). The CDR3 loop reads CASSLGGITGDTQYF. The CDR3 DNA reads TGTGCCAGCAGCTTAGGGGGGATTACAGGGGATACGCAGTATTTT.